The TCR beta chain described here comes from a study of CD8 T cells in ankylosing spondylitis. TCRdb processed the 5' RACE reads anew with MiXCR; each CDR3 protein has one entry. The sample shows around 390,000 distinct CDR3 sequences, 20% to 25% of them seen only once. Comments on this clonotype: As yet, its antigen is unknown.

The CDR3 is 14 residues long. Germline V gene lookup returns CDR1 SQVTM and CDR2 ANQGSEA. V lost 3 bases and J lost 2; bases outside the gene matches: 3. Study results and limitations: For ankylosing spondylitis blood, a TCR beta motif of fewer than 10 highly homologous variants appeared characteristic.

This sequence originates from a male donor with ankylosing spondylitis. The chain combines TRBV29-1 with TRBJ2-3; TRBD2 aligns across 9 bases. The material sequenced was blood, either unsorted or a sorted T cell fraction (not recorded which). The CDR3 region is CSVDSSGNTDTQYF. CDR3 bases: TGCAGCGTTGATTCTAGCGGGAACACAGATACGCAGTATTTT.